These T cell receptor beta chains were read from a single sample in a study of identical twins. TCRdb recomputed calls from the 5' RACE reads with MiXCR, one row per CDR3 protein. This repertoire shows 500,000 to 550,000 distinct CDR3 sequences, approximately 20% found once; its top ten account for roughly 0.5%. This sample also belongs to another study, concerning yellow fever vaccine responses in identical twins.

The sequenced sample consisted of CD4+ T cells sorted from blood. These receptors were obtained from a woman aged 18-35 years in good health. Both conserved end residues are part of each CDR3. A D gene is named only where the DNA matches it firmly. A row's size may be missing; if present it is once, few, many or a size class.

d_call j_call clone_size v_call cdr3_aa cdr3_nt
TRBD1 TRBJ2-1 . TRBV10-2 CASSTGGNEQFF TGCGCCAGCAGTACAGGGGGCAATGAGCAGTTCTTC
. TRBJ2-3 few TRBV20-1 CSARVGRSGLDTQYF TGCAGTGCTAGAGTGGGCCGGTCAGGGTTGGATACGCAGTATTTT
TRBD1 TRBJ2-1 few TRBV6-5 CASSYSGTGVLTGQFF TGTGCCAGCAGTTACTCCGGGACAGGGGTTCTCACGGGGCAGTTCTTC
TRBD2 TRBJ2-2 once TRBV7-3 CASSLRGLAGGPGAGELFF TGTGCCAGCAGCTTACGAGGACTAGCGGGAGGGCCGGGGGCCGGGGAGCTGTTTTTT
. TRBJ2-3 . TRBV20-1 CSARHPGARQWAQYF TGCAGTGCTAGACATCCCGGGGCTAGGCAGTGGGCGCAGTATTTT
TRBD2 TRBJ2-5 . TRBV12-3/TRBV12-4 CASSPWGTSEETQYF TGTGCCAGCAGTCCTTGGGGGACTAGCGAAGAGACCCAGTACTTC
. TRBJ2-3 few TRBV6-2/TRBV6-3 CASSYGLNSDTQYF TGTGCCAGCAGTTACGGACTGAATTCAGATACGCAGTATTTT
. TRBJ2-1 few TRBV2 CASSGDASSEQFF TGTGCCAGCAGTGGGGACGCCTCAAGTGAGCAGTTCTTC
TRBD1 TRBJ2-5 . TRBV6-6 CASSTGTGPYF TGTGCCAGCAGTACCGGGACAGGGCCCTACTTC
. TRBJ1-3 few TRBV11-2 CASSLISARNTIYF TGTGCCAGCAGCTTAATTTCAGCGCGAAACACCATATATTTT
TRBD1 TRBJ1-5 . TRBV6-1 CAISASQGGNQPQHF TGTGCCATCAGTGCGTCTCAGGGGGGCAATCAGCCCCAGCATTTT
. TRBJ2-1 . TRBV12-3/TRBV12-4 CASGLSGKDTMKQFF TGTGCCAGCGGTTTGAGCGGCAAGGATACAATGAAGCAGTTCTTC